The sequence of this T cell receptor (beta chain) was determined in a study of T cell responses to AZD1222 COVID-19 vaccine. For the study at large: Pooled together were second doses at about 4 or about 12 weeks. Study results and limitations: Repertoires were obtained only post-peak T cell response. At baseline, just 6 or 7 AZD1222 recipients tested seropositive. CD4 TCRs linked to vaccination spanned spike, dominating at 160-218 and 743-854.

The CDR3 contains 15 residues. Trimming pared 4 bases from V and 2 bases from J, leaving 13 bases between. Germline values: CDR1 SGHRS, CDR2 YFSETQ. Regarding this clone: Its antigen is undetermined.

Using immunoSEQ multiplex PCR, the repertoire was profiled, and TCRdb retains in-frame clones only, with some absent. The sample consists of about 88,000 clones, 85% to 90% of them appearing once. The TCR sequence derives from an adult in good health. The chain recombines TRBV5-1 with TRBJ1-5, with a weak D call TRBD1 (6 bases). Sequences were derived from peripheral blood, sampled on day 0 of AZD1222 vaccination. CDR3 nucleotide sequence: TGCGCCAGCAGCCCACAGGGTTGGGGCAATCAGCCCCAGCATTTT. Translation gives CASSPQGWGNQPQHF.